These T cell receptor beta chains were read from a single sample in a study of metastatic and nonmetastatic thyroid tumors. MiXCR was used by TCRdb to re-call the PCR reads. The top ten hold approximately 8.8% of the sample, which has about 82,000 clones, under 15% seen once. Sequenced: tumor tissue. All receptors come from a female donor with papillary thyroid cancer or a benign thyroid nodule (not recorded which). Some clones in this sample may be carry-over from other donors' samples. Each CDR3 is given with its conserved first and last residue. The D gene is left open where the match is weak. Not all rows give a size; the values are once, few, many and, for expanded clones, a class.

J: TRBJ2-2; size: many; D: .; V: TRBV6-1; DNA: TGTGCCAGCTCGCAGTACACCGGGGAGCTGTTTTTT; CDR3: CASSQYTGELFF
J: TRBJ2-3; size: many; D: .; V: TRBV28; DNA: TGTGCCAGCAGTCGACTGGGGGGCACAGATACGCAGTATTTT; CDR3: CASSRLGGTDTQYF
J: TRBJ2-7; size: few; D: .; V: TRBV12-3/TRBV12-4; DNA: TGTGCCAGCAGTTTTATGACCTACGAGCAGTACTTC; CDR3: CASSFMTYEQYF
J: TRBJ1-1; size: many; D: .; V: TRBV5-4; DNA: TGTGCCAGCAGCTTGGCGGGCAGGGACACTGAAGCTTTCTTT; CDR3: CASSLAGRDTEAFF
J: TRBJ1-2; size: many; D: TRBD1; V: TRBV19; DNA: TGTGCCAGTAGCTCGACAGGGCAAACTGGCTACACCTTC; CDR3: CASSSTGQTGYTF
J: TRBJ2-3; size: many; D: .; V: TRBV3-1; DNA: TGTGCCAGCAGCCAAGATCTTGTGTCAGATACGCAGTATTTT; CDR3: CASSQDLVSDTQYF
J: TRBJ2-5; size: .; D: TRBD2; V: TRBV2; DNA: TGTGCCTCTCAACGAGGACTAGTAAGATACCAAGAGACCCAGTACTTC; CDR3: CASQRGLVRYQETQYF
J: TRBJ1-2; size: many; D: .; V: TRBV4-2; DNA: TGTGCCAGCAGCCGCCCAGCGGGGGGATCAGGGAACTATGGCTACACCTTC; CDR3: CASSRPAGGSGNYGYTF
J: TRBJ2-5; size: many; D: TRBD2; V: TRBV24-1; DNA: TGTGCCACCAGTGACCCGAAGACTAGCGGGGGAGAGACCCAGTACTTC; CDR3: CATSDPKTSGGETQYF
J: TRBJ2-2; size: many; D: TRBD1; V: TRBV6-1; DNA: TGTGCCAGCATCCGGGACAGGGACGCCGGGGAGCTGTTTTTT; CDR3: CASIRDRDAGELFF
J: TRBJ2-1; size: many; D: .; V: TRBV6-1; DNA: TGTGCCAGCAGCCGCCGTGGGGATGAGCAGTTCTTC; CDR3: CASSRRGDEQFF
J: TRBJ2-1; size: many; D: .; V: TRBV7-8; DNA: TGTGCCAGCAGCTTAAAAGCGTCTAGGGGCAATGAGCAGTTCTTC; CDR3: CASSLKASRGNEQFF
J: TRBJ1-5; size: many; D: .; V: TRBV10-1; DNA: TGCGCCAGCAGTGAGCCCCGGCCCTACCAGCCCCAGCATTTT; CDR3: CASSEPRPYQPQHF
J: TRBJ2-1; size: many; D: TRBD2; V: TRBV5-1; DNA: TGCGCCAGCAGCTGGACTAGCGGGAGTAGCAATGAGCAGTTCTTC; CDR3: CASSWTSGSSNEQFF
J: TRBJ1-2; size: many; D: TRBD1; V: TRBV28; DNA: TGTGCCAGCAGTCCAACAGGGGGCAGTGGCTACACCTTC; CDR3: CASSPTGGSGYTF
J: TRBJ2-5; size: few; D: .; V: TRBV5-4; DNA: TGTGCCAGCAGCTCCGAGCGGGCCCCCGAGGGTTTAGAGACCCAGTACTTC; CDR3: CASSSERAPEGLETQYF
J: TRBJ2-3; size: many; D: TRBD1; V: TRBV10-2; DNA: TGCGCCAGCAGTCACACTAGACAGGGTCGAGCAGATACGCAGTATTTT; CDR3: CASSHTRQGRADTQYF
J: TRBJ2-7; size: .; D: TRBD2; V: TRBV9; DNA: TGTGCCAGCATCAACGGGGGGGGAACGGTCACCGCCTACGAGCAGTACTTC; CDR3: CASINGGGTVTAYEQYF
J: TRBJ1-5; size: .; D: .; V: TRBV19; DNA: TGTGCCAGTAGTATGAAGCCTTTCACGGCCCAGCATTTT; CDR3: CASSMKPFTAQHF
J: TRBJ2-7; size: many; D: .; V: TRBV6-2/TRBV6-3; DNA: TGTGCCAGCAGTTTTGGGAGCTCCTACGAGCAGTACTTC; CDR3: CASSFGSSYEQYF
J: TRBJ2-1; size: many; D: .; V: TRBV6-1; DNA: TGTGCCAGCACCGTAACAAGCGGGCTTGAGTCATATGAGCAGTTCTTC; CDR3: CASTVTSGLESYEQFF
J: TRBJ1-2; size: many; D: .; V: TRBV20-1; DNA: TGCAGTGCTAGACTGCCCAGGGTCTACTATGGCTACACCTTC; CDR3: CSARLPRVYYGYTF
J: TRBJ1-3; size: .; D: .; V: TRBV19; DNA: TGTGCCAGTAGTCGGGTTGGTAATTCGGGAAACACCATATATTTT; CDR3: CASSRVGNSGNTIYF
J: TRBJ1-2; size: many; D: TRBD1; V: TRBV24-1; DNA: TGTGCCACCAGCCCGGGACAGGGGGCGCGAGGCTACACCTTC; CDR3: CATSPGQGARGYTF
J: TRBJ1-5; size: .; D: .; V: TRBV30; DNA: TGTGCCTGGTCCAAGGGCGGAAATAGCAATCAGCCCCAGCATTTT; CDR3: CAWSKGGNSNQPQHF
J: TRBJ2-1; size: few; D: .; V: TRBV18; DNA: TGTGCCAGCTCACCCGCACAGGGAGACTCCTACAATGAGCAGTTCTTC; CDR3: CASSPAQGDSYNEQFF
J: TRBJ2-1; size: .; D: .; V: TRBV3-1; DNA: TGTGCCAGCAGTGCGGCTCAGCGGAGGACCTCCTACAATGAGCAGTTCTTC; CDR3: CASSAAQRRTSYNEQFF
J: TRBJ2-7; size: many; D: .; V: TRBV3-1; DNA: TGTGCCAGCAGCCAAGATCCTAGCGCCTACGAGCAGTACTTC; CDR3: CASSQDPSAYEQYF
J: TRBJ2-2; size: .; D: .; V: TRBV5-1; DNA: TGCGCCAGCAGAGTCCTTAACACCGGGGAGCTGTTTTTT; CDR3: CASRVLNTGELFF
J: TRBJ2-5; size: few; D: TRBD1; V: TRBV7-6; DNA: TGTGCCAGCAGCTCAGGGGGCGGAGAGACCAAGTACTTC; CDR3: CASSSGGGETKYF
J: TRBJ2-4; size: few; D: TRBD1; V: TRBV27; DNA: TGTGCCAGCAGTTCACACCAGGGGGCTTGGAACATTCAGTACTTC; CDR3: CASSSHQGAWNIQYF
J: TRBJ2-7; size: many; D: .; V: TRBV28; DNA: TGTGCCAGCAGTTCGCGGGTATACGAGCAGTACTTC; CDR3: CASSSRVYEQYF
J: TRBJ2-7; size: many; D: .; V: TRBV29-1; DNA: TGCAGCGTCCAGGTAACTGGGGCGGGGGAGCAGTACTTC; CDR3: CSVQVTGAGEQYF
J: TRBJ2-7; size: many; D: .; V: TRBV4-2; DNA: TGTGCCAGCAGCCAACAGGAGACTAGGAACTACGAGCAGTACTTC; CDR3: CASSQQETRNYEQYF
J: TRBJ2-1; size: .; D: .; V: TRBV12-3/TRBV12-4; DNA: TGTGCCAGCAGTTTGACGTTCCGTTTTTATGAGCAGTTCTTC; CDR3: CASSLTFRFYEQFF
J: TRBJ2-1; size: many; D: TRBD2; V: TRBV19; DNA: TGTGCCAGTAGTCTTGGGACTAGCGGGATATCCTACAATGAGCAGTTCTTC; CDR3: CASSLGTSGISYNEQFF
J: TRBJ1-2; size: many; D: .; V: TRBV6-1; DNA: TGTGCCAGCAGTGAAGTCAACGACTATGGCTACACCTTC; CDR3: CASSEVNDYGYTF
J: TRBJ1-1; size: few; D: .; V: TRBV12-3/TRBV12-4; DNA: TGTGCCACCAGTTCCGCAGGGATTAACACTGAAGCTTTCTTT; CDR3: CATSSAGINTEAFF
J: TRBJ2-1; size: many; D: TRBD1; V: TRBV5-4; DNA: TGTGCCAGCAGTCACGGACAGGTAGCCTACAATGAGCAGTTCTTC; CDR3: CASSHGQVAYNEQFF
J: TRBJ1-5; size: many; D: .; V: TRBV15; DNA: TGTGCCACCAGCAGAGCGAGGGGGAATCAGCCCCAGCATTTT; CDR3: CATSRARGNQPQHF
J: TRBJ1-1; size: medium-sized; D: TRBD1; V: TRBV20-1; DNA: TGCAGTGCCAGGGGGGGGACAGGACCGAACACTGAAGCTTTCTTT; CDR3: CSARGGTGPNTEAFF
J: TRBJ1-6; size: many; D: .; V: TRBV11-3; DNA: TGTGCCAGCAGCTTAGGAGGTAGCTCCTATAATTCACCCCTCCACTTT; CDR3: CASSLGGSSYNSPLHF
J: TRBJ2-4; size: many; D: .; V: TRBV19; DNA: TGTGCCAGTAGTACCCTGGGGGAGGGGGCATCCAAAAACATTCAGTACTTC; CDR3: CASSTLGEGASKNIQYF
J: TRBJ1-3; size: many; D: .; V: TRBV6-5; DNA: TGTGCCAGCAGTTACGGGTCTCCCGATAGCTCTGGAAACACCATATATTTT; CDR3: CASSYGSPDSSGNTIYF
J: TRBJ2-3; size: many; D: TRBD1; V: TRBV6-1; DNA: TGTGCCAGCAGTGTCGGGACAGGTGGGGATACGCAGTATTTT; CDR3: CASSVGTGGDTQYF
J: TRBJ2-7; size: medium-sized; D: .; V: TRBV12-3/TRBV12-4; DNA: TGTGCCAGCAGTCACTCCTACGAGCAGTACTTC; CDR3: CASSHSYEQYF
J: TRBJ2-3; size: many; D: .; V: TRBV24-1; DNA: TGTGCCACCAGTGATCCCTCGACAGGGACTACAGATACGCAGTATTTT; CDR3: CATSDPSTGTTDTQYF
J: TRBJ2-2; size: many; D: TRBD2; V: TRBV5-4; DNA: TGTGCCAGCAGCCGTAGCGGGAGGGAGGACGGGGAGCTGTTTTTT; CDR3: CASSRSGREDGELFF
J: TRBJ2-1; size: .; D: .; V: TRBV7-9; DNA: TGTGCCAGCAGCTTCTCAGTATACAATGAGCAGTTCTTC; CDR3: CASSFSVYNEQFF
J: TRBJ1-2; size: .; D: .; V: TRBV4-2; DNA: TGTGCCAGCAGCCATCCGGGACGGACCCTTCTAGGCTATGGCTACACCTTC; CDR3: CASSHPGRTLLGYGYTF
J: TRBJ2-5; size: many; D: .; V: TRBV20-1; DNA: TGCAGTGCTAGGGCCGGGTACCAAGAGACCCAGTACTTC; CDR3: CSARAGYQETQYF
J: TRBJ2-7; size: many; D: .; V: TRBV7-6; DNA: TGTGCCAGCAGCTTGGCCCCCATATCCGGGGGACACTACGAGCAGTACTTC; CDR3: CASSLAPISGGHYEQYF
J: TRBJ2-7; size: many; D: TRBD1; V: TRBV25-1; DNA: TGTGCCAGCAGTGTAGCGACAGGGGGCACGCAGTACTTC; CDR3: CASSVATGGTQYF
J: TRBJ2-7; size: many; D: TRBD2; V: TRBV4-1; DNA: TGCGCCAGCAGCCAAGAAGCGGGAACCGCCTACGAGCAGTACTTC; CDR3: CASSQEAGTAYEQYF